This T cell receptor beta chain was sequenced for a study of CXCR3-negative and CXCR3-positive naive CD8 T cells. Study observations and caveats: Cryopreserved cells showed partially decreased CXCR3 expression, and most assays used fresh PBMCs. Against CXCR3-negative naive cells, CXCR3-positive naive cells showed more hydrophobic TRB CDR3s. Relative to memory CD8+ cells, whose diversity was much lower, both naive subsets had comparably high diversity.

Libraries were UMI-labeled 5' RACE TRB cDNA. One entry per CDR3 protein, without DNA, is what TCRdb gives after re-calling the 5' RACE reads. This sample's clone table lists 75,000 to 100,000 distinct CDR3 sequences. As to this clonotype: Its target is unknown.

There are 16 residues in the CDR3. Per germline, CDR1 SEHNR and CDR2 FQNEAQ (reference sequence). Every subset of CD8+ T cells was sorted in triplicate at approximately 310,000 cells each. CD45RO-CCR7+CD27+CD95- defined naive CD8+ T cells. The sample consisted of naive CXCR3+ CD8+ T cells from blood. Subset given: CD45RO-CCR7+CD27+CD95- naive CD8+ T cells expressing CXCR3 (TNR3+). The V gene is TRBV7-9, the J gene TRBJ2-7; the D gene TCRdb calls, TRBD1, cannot be checked with no DNA. This receptor was identified in a human donor in good health. Some clones in this sample may be carry-over from other donors' samples. This CDR3 reads CASSPSTGVNSYEQYF.